The 21 T cell receptor beta chains below were found in one sample sequenced in a study of T cell repertoires in cytomegalovirus infection. In TCRdb, the reads were re-called with MiXCR into one record per CDR3 protein. Of 230,000 or so distinct CDR3 sequences listed, about 17% are singletons. Specimen: CD8+ T cells from PBMCs. These receptors came from a human donor in good health (CMV status not recorded). Some clones in this sample may be carry-over from other donors' samples.

J is TRBJ2-7 and V is TRBV6-6; maybe TRBD2 (5 bases). The CDR3 length is 14 residues. Germline lookup yields CDR1 MNHNY and CDR2 SVGAGI (reference sequence). V was pared by 5 bases and J by 3 bases, with 14 bases between. As DNA, the CDR3 is TGTGCCAGCAGTGCGGACCGGGATCTCTACGAGCAGTACTTC. The encoded protein is CASSADRDLYEQYF.

A few counts support this clonotype. The V and J genes are TRBV5-6 and TRBJ2-3, with a possible D match to TRBD2 (6 bases). V shed 7 bases and J shed 4 bases, with 22 bases lying between them. Germline loops: CDR1 SGHDT, CDR2 YYEEEE. The CDR3 is 16 residues long. CDR3 loop: CASGWGVPPAPDTQYF. CDR3 bases: TGTGCCAGCGGGTGGGGGGTACCGCCAGCTCCAGATACGCAGTATTTT.

Only a few counts were recorded for this clonotype. The CDR3 loop reads CASSTFRDGTNTEAFF. The DNA of the CDR3 is TGTGCCAGCAGCACCTTTCGGGACGGGACGAACACTGAAGCTTTCTTT. The chain joins TRBV7-9 to TRBJ1-1, with a possible D match to TRBD1 (5 bases). Trimming shortened V by 5 bases and J by 1 base, and 17 bases separated the two germline ends. CDR3 length: 16 amino acids. CDR1 and CDR2 (germline): SEHNR, FQNEAQ (reference sequence).

The DNA of the CDR3 is TGTGCCAGCAGTTTAACCCCGGCCAGGGGTTACAATGAGCAGTTCTTC. This codes for CASSLTPARGYNEQFF. V is TRBV12-3 or TRBV12-4 and J is TRBJ2-1; weak D call: TRBD1 (6 bases). The CDR3 length is 16 residues. Trimming shortened V by 2 bases and J by 4 bases, and 15 bases separated the two germline ends.

Many counts were recorded for this clonotype. The J gene is TRBJ2-5, the V gene TRBV7-6; TRBD1 matches 10 bases. The junction had 11 bases not matched to a gene; V was cut back by 5 bases and J by 5 bases. The CDR3 is 16 residues long. From germline, CDR1 is SGHVS and CDR2 FNYEAQ. The CDR3 DNA sequence: TGTGCCAGCAGCCTGGGGGACAGGGGAGGTCGGGAGACCCAGTACTTC. It codes for CASSLGDRGGRETQYF.

The chain employs TRBV6-5 and TRBJ1-1; D may be TRBD1 (6 bases). The CDR3 covers 14 residues. Germline V lookup: CDR1 MNHEY, CDR2 SVGAGI. Trimming pared 9 bases from V and 1 base from J, leaving 15 bases between. CDR3 sequence: CASQRGIKNTEAFF. Here the CDR3 DNA reads TGTGCCAGTCAAAGGGGGATCAAGAACACTGAAGCTTTCTTT.

This chain joins TRBV12-3 or TRBV12-4 and TRBJ1-5; possibly TRBD1 for D (5 bases). The CDR3 has 16 residues. V lost 5 bases and J lost 3, with 17 bases in between. CDR3 sequence reads: CASSLGTLGTNQPQHF. For the CDR3, the DNA is TGTGCCAGCAGTCTGGGCACTCTGGGGACCAATCAGCCCCAGCATTTT.

This clonotype was observed at least ten times. The gene calls are TRBV14 and TRBJ2-5; 10 positions match TRBD1. V trimming: 4 bases; J trimming: 5 bases; junction bases outside the gene matches: 7. Germline V gives CDR1 SGHDN, CDR2 FVKESK. The CDR3 runs 15 residues. CDR3 coding DNA: TGTGCCAGCAGCCCAAGAACGACAGGGGGCGAGACCCAGTACTTC. This codes for CASSPRTTGGETQYF.

This rearrangement joins TRBV20-1 to TRBJ1-1; D is uncertain. Germline V gene data show CDR1 as DFQATT and CDR2 as SNEGSKA (reference sequence). The CDR3 has 15 amino acids. V was clipped by 5 bases and J by 3 bases, with 19 bases between them. The CDR3, as DNA: TGCAGTGCTGAGGGCCCCTCGAAGGTGTACACTGAAGCTTTCTTT. It specifies CSAEGPSKVYTEAFF.

This clonotype showed up just a few times. This chain joins TRBV7-8 and TRBJ2-1; 8 bases are a match to TRBD2. Per the germline V gene, CDR1 is SGHVS and CDR2 is FQNEAQ. The CDR3 is 17 residues long. The junction had 9 bases not matched to a gene; V was cut back by 5 bases and J by 0 bases. The CDR3 sequence: CASSPQARGVSYNEQFF. CDR3 bases: TGTGCCAGCAGCCCCCAGGCGCGGGGGGTCTCCTACAATGAGCAGTTCTTC. Together with reference TRBV7-8 and TRBJ2-1, the CDR3 gives the full variable domain: GAGVSQSPRYKVAKRGQDVALRCDPISGHVSLFWYQQALGQGPEFLTYFQNEAQLDKSGLPSDRFFAERPEGSVSTLKIQRTQQEDSAVYLCASSPQARGVSYNEQFFGPGTRLTVL.

The chain carries TRBV10-3 and TRBJ1-1; TRBD1 might be the D (5 bases). V was pared by 7 bases and J by 4 bases, with 19 bases between. Germline V gene data show CDR1 as ENHRY and CDR2 as SYGVKD. This CDR3 is built from 15 residues. CDR3 nucleotide sequence: TGTGCCATCAAGGAGCTTGTTGGGGGGGGCACTGAAGCTTTCTTT. Encoded protein: CAIKELVGGGTEAFF.

This clonotype has only a few counts. The gene calls are TRBV10-3 and TRBJ1-5; the D is unclear. The V and J ends lost 2 bases and 2 bases respectively, with 7 bases between them. The germline V gene encodes CDR1 ENHRY and CDR2 SYGVKD. The CDR3 loop spans 14 amino acids. The CDR3 bases are TGTGCCATCAGTGAGGGTAACGGCAATCAGCCCCAGCATTTT. It encodes CAISEGNGNQPQHF.

This sequence joins TRBV29-1 and TRBJ2-3; D ambiguous. With 8 bases removed from V and 7 bases from J, the gap between germline ends came to 10 bases. The CDR3 is 10 residues long. Germline V lookup: CDR1 SQVTM, CDR2 ANQGSEA. The CDR3 region has the DNA TGCAGCCGTTTATTCAATACGCAGTATTTT. Translation: CSRLFNTQYF.

This chain joins TRBV20-1 and TRBJ2-7; the match to TRBD1 covers 8 bases. J was trimmed by 2 bases and V by 4 bases; bases with no gene match: 10. CDR1 is DFQATT, CDR2 SNEGSKA, per germline (reference sequence). The CDR3 sequence is 15 residues long. The CDR3 protein is CSAKPLDRGPYEQYF. CDR3 in DNA: TGCAGTGCTAAACCTCTCGACAGGGGCCCCTACGAGCAGTACTTC.

The CDR3 protein is CASSLTGGDVPFF. CDR3 DNA sequence: TGTGCCAGCAGCCTGACAGGGGGCGACGTCCCTTTCTTT. The rearrangement uses TRBV7-9 and TRBJ1-1; 10 nucleotides align to TRBD1. The CDR3 is 13 amino acids. From germline, CDR1 is SEHNR and CDR2 FQNEAQ (reference sequence). V lost 5 bases, J lost 12 bases, and 9 bases stayed unmatched.

This clonotype was seen at least ten times. The rearrangement links TRBV7-2 to TRBJ2-2; no definite D call. Germline lookup yields CDR1 SGHTA and CDR2 FQGNSA. Trimming pared 1 base from V and 8 bases from J, leaving 20 bases between. The CDR3 spans 17 residues. CDR3 DNA sequence: TGTGCCAGCAGCTTAGTGTCGGTAGAGGCGGTGTGGGGGGAGCTGTTTTTT. Translated: CASSLVSVEAVWGELFF.

The CDR3 DNA follows: TGCAGTGCTAGAGGGGCGACTGGGCATAGGTACAATGAGCAGTTCTTC. Residues: CSARGATGHRYNEQFF. V gene TRBV20-1 combines with J gene TRBJ2-1; D not resolved. Between the trimmed V and J ends, which lost 1 base and 4 bases, there was a span of 17 bases. This CDR3 has 16 amino acids. CDR1 is DFQATT and CDR2 is SNEGSKA in the germline V gene (reference sequence).

This clonotype was seen only a few times. The chain has TRBV11-1 and TRBJ2-1; TRBD2 aligns across 14 bases. CDR3 length: 18 amino acids. Germline V gene data show CDR1 as SGHAT and CDR2 as FQDESV (reference sequence). Losses at the gene ends were 6 bases for V and 2 bases for J; bases not matched to a gene: 9. This CDR3 is CASSFSRLAGGTYNEQFF. CDR3 DNA sequence: TGTGCCAGCAGTTTCTCTCGACTAGCGGGGGGGACCTACAATGAGCAGTTCTTC.

The V call is TRBV19, the J call TRBJ2-7, with 9 bases identical to TRBD1. The germline V gene encodes CDR1 LNHDA and CDR2 SQIVND (reference sequence). The CDR3 is made up of 16 amino acids. J gave up 2 bases and V 5 bases, and 10 bases lay outside the gene matches. DNA of the CDR3: TGTGCCAGTAGTTCGGCCCGGGACAGGGAAACCTACGAGCAGTACTTC. Amino acids: CASSSARDRETYEQYF.

The chain has TRBV12-3 or TRBV12-4 and TRBJ2-6, with D possibly being TRBD1 or TRBD2 (5 bases each). This CDR3 comprises 15 residues. The V end lost 5 bases, the J end lost 3 bases, and 11 bases lay between the germline ends. The CDR3, as DNA: TGTGCCAGCAGTCGTCCAGGGAGTGGGGCCAACGTCCTGACTTTC. It is translated as CASSRPGSGANVLTF.

This clonotype was picked up many times. This rearrangement joins TRBV7-6 to TRBJ2-3; 11 bases are a match to TRBD2. This CDR3 comprises 16 residues. With 3 bases clipped from V and 4 bases from J, the junction kept 6 bases outside the gene matches. Germline values: CDR1 SGHVS, CDR2 FNYEAQ. The CDR3 protein is CASSFSGGAYPDTQYF. The DNA of the CDR3 is TGTGCCAGCAGCTTTAGCGGGGGGGCCTATCCAGATACGCAGTATTTT.